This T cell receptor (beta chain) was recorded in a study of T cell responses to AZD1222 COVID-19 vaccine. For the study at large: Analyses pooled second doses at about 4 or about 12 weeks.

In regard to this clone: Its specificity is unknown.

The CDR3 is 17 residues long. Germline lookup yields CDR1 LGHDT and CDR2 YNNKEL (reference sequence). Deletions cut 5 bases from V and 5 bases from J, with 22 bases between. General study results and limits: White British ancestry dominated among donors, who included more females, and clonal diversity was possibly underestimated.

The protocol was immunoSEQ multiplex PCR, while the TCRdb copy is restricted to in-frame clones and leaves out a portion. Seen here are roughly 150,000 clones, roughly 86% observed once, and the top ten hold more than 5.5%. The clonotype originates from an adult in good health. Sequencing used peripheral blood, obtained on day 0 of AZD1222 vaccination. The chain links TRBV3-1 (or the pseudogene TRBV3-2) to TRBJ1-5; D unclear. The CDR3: CASSVRIPFWHHQPQHF. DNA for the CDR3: TGTGCCAGCAGCGTCCGTATTCCTTTTTGGCATCATCAGCCCCAGCATTTT.